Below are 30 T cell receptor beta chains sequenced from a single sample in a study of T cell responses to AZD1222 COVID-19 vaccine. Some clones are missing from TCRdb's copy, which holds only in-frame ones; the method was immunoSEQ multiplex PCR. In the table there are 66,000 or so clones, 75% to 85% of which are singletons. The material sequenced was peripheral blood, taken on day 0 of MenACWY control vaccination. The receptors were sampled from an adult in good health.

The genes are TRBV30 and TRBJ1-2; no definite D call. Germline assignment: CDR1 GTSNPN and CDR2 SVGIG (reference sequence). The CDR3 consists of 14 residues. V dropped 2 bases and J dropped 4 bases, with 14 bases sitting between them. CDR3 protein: CAWSPGIGAYGYTF. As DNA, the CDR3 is TGTGCCTGGAGTCCCGGGATCGGCGCCTATGGCTACACCTTC.

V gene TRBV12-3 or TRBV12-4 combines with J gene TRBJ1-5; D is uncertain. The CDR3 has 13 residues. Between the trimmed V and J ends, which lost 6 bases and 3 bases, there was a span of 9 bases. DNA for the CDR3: TGTGCCAGCAGCCAGACTGTCAATCAGCCCCAGCATTTT. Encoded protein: CASSQTVNQPQHF.

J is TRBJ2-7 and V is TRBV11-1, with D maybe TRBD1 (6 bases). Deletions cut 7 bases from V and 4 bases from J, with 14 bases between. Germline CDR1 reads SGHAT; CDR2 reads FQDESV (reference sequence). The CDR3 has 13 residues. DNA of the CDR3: TGTGCCAGCACCCCGGGCAGGGGATACGAGCAGTACTTC. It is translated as CASTPGRGYEQYF.

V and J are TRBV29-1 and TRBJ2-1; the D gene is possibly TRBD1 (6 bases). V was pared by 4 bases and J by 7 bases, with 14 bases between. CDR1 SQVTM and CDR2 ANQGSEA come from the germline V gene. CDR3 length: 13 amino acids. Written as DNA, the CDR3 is TGCAGCGTTGTAGGACAGAAGGGGAATGAGCAGTTCTTC. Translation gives CSVVGQKGNEQFF.

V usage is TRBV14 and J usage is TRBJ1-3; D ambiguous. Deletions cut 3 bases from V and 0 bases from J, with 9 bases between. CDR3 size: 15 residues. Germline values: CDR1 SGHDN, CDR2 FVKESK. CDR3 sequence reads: CASSHRGSSGNTIYF. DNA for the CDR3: TGTGCCAGCAGCCACCGGGGTTCCTCTGGAAACACCATATATTTT.

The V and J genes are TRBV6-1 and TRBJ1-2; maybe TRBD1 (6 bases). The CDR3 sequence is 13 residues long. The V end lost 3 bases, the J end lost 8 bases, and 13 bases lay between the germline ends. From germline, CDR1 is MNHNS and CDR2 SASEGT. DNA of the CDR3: TGTGCCAGCAGTGATCTGGACAGCCTGGGCTACACCTTC. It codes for CASSDLDSLGYTF.

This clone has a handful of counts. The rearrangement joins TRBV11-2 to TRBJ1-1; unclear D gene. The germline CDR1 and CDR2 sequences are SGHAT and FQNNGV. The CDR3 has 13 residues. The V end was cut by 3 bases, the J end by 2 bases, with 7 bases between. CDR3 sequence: CASSFQSNTEAFF. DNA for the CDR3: TGTGCCAGCAGCTTCCAAAGTAACACTGAAGCTTTCTTT. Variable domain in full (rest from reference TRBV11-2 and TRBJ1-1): EAGVAQSPRYKIIEKRQSVAFWCNPISGHATLYWYQQILGQGPKLLIQFQNNGVVDDSQLPKDRFSAERLKGVDSTLKIQPAKLEDSAVYLCASSFQSNTEAFFGQGTRLTVV.

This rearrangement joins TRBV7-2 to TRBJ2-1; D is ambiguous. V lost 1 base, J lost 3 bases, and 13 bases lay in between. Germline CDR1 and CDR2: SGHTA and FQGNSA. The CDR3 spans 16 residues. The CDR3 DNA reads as TGTGCCAGCAGCTTAGAGGGTGCCGGCGGCTACAATGAGCAGTTCTTC. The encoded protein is CASSLEGAGGYNEQFF.

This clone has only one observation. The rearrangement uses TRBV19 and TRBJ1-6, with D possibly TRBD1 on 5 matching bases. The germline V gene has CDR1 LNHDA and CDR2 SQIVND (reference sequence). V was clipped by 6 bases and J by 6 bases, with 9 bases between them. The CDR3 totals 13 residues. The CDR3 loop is CASRGDGNSPLHF. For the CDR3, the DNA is TGTGCCAGTAGGGGGGACGGTAATTCACCCCTCCACTTT.

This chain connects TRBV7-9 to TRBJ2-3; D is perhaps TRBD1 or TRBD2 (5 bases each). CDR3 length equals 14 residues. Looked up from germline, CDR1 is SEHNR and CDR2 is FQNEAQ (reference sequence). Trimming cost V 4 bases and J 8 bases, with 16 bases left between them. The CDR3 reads CASSYRNVGATQYF. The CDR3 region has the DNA TGTGCCAGCAGCTACCGGAACGTCGGGGCTACGCAGTATTTT. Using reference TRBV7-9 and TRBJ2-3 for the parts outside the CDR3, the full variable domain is DTGVSQNPRHKITKRGQNVTFRCDPISEHNRLYWYRQTLGQGPEFLTYFQNEAQLEKSRLLSDRFSAERPKGSFSTLEIQRTEQGDSAMYLCASSYRNVGATQYFGPGTRLTVL.

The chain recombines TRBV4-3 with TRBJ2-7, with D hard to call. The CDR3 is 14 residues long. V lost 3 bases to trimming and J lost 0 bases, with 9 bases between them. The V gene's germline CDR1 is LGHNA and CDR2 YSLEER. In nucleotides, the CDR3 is TGCGCCAGCAGCCAGTCACGGAACTCCTACGAGCAGTACTTC. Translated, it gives CASSQSRNSYEQYF.

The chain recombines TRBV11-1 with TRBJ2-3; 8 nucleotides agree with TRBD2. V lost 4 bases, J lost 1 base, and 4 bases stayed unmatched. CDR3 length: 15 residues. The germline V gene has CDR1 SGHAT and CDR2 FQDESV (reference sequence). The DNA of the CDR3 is TGTGCCAGCAGCTCAGGGACTAGTGGCACAGATACGCAGTATTTT. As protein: CASSSGTSGTDTQYF.

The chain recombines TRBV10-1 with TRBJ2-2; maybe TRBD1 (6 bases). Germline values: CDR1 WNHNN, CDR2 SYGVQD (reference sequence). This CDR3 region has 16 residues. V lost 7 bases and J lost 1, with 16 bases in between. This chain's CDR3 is CASTSSGGLNTGELFF. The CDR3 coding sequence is TGCGCCAGCACAAGTAGTGGGGGCCTGAACACCGGGGAGCTGTTTTTT.

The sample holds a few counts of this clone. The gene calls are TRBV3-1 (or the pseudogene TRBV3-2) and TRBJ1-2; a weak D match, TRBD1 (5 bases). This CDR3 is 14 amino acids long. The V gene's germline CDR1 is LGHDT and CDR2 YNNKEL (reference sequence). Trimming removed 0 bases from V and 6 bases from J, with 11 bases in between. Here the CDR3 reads CASSQETARDGYTF. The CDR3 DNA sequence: TGTGCCAGCAGCCAAGAGACAGCTCGGGATGGCTACACCTTC.

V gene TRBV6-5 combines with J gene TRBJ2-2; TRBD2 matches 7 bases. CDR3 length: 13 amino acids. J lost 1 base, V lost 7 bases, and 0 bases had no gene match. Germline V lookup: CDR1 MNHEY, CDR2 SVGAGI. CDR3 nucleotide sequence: TGTGCCAGCAAGCGGGGGAACACCGGGGAGCTGTTTTTT. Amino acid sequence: CASKRGNTGELFF.

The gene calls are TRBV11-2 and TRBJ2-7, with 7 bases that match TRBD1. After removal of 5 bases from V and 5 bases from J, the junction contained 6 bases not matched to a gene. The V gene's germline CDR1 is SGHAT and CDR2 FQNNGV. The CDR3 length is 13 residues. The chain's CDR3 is CASSRQGPHEQYF. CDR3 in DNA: TGTGCCAGCAGCCGACAGGGTCCCCACGAGCAGTACTTC.

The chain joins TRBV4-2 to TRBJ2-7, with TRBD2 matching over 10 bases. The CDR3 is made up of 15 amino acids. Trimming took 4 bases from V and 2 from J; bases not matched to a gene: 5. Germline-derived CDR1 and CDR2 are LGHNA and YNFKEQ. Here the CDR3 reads CASSPERGGPYEQYF. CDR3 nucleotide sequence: TGTGCCAGCAGCCCTGAGCGGGGGGGCCCCTACGAGCAGTACTTC.

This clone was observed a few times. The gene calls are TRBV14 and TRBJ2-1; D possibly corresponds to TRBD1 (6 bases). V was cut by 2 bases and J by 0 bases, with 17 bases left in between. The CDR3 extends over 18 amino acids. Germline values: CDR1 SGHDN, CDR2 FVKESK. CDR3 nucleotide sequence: TGTGCCAGCAGCCAAAGAGGGAGACAGGCCAGCTCCTACAATGAGCAGTTCTTC. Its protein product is CASSQRGRQASSYNEQFF.

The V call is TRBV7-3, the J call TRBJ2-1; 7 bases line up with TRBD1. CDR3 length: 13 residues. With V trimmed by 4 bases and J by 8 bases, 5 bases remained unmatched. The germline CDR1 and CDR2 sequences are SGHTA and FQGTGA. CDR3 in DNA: TGTGCCAGCAGCTCCAACAGGGGCTATGAGCAGTTCTTC. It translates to CASSSNRGYEQFF.

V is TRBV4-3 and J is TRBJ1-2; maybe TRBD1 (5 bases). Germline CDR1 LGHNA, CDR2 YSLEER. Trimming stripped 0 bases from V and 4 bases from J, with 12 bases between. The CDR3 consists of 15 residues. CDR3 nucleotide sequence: TGCGCCAGCAGCCAAGAATATGACAGTCTCTATGGCTACACCTTC. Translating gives CASSQEYDSLYGYTF.

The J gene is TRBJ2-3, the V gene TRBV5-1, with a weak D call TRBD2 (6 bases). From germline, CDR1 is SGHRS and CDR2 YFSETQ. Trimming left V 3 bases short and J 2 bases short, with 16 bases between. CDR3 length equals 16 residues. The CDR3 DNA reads TGCGCCAGCAGCTATTCCGGGACTCCCTCCACAGATACGCAGTATTTT. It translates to CASSYSGTPSTDTQYF.

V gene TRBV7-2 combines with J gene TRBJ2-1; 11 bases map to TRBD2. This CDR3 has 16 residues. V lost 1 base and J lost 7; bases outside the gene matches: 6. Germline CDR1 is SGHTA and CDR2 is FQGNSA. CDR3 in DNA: TGTGCCAGCAGCTTAGATTCTAGCGGGGGGCTAAATGAGCAGTTCTTC. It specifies CASSLDSSGGLNEQFF.

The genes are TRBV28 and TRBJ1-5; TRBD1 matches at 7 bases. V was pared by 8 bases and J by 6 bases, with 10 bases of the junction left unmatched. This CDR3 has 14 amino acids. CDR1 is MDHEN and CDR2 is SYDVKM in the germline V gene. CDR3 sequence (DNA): TGTGCCAGCTTCGCAGGGGGTGTTGCTCAGCCCCAGCATTTT. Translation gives CASFAGGVAQPQHF.

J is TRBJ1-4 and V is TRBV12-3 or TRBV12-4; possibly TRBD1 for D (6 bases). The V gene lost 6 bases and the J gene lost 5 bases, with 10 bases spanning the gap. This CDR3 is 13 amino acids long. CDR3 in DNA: TGTGCCAGCAGCCCGACAGGAAATGAAAAACTGTTTTTT. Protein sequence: CASSPTGNEKLFF.

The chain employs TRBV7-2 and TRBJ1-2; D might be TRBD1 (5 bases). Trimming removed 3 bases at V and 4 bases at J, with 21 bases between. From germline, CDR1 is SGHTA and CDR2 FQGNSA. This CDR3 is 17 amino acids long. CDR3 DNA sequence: TGTGCCAGCAGCTTTTGGGCCCGGGACCTCACCGGCTATGGCTACACCTTC. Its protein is CASSFWARDLTGYGYTF.

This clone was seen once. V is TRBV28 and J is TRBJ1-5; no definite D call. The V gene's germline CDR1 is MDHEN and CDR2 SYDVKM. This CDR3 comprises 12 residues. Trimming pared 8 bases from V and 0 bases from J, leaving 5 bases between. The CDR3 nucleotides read TGTGCCAGCGAACCTAGCAATCAGCCCCAGCATTTT. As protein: CASEPSNQPQHF.

The CDR3 sequence: CASGEGSNYGYTF. The DNA for the CDR3 is TGTGCCAGCGGGGAGGGTTCTAACTATGGCTACACCTTC. The chain couples TRBV12-3 or TRBV12-4 to TRBJ1-2; D not resolved. V dropped 8 bases and J dropped 0 bases, with 10 bases sitting between them. The CDR3 extends over 13 amino acids.

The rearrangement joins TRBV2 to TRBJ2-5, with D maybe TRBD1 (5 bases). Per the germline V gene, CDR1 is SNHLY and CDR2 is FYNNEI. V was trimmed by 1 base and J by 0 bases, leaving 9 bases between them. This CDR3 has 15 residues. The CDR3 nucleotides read TGTGCCAGCAGTGAAGTTGAAGGGGACCAAGAGACCCAGTACTTC. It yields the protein CASSEVEGDQETQYF.

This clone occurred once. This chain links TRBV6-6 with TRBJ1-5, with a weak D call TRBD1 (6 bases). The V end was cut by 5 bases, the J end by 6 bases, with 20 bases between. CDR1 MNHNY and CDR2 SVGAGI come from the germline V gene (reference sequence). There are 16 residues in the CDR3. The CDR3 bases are TGTGCCAGCAGTGTCCACAGTGGGGGCTCAGGTCAGCCCCAGCATTTT. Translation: CASSVHSGGSGQPQHF.

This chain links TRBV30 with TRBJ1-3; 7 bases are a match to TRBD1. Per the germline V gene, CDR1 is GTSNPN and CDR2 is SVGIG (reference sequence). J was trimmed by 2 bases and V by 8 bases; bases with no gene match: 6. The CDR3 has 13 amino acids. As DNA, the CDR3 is TGTGCCGGACTCGGGACAGCTGGAAACACCATATATTTT. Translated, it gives CAGLGTAGNTIYF. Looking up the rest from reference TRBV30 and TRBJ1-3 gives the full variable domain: SQTIHQWPATLVQPVGSPLSLECTVEGTSNPNLYWYRQAAGRGLQLLFYSVGIGQISSEVPQNLSASRPQDRQFILSSKKLLLSDSGFYLCAGLGTAGNTIYFGEGSWLTVV.